This TCR beta chain was recorded in a study of T cells after yellow fever vaccination. Study-wide results and caveats: Post-booster reappearance was seen for most primary-vaccination clones (roughly 96% CD4, roughly 86% CD8).

TCRdb recomputed calls from the 5' RACE reads with MiXCR, one row per CDR3 protein. The table lists some 160,000 distinct CDR3 sequences, 6.5% to 8.5% of them singletons. CDR3 size: 15 residues. Germline V gene data show CDR1 as SGHTA and CDR2 as FQGNSA. V lost 5 bases and J lost 2, with 15 bases in between. A remark on this clonotype: No antigen is known for it.

This chain connects TRBV7-2 to TRBJ1-2; D is unresolved. This TCR came from a man younger than 35 who received the YFV17D yellow fever vaccine. The sample was CD4+ T cells sorted from PBMCs, taken 5 to 6 days after the first yellow fever vaccination. CDR3 in DNA: TGTGCCAGCAGCCGAAACCCCGCACCGAACTATGGCTACACCTTC. Translated: CASSRNPAPNYGYTF. Full variable domain (outside the CDR3, taken from reference TRBV7-2 and TRBJ1-2): GAGVSQSPSNKVTEKGKDVELRCDPISGHTALYWYRQSLGQGLEFLIYFQGNSAPDKSGLPSDRFSAERTGGSVSTLTIQRTQQEDSAVYLCASSRNPAPNYGYTFGSGTRLTVV.